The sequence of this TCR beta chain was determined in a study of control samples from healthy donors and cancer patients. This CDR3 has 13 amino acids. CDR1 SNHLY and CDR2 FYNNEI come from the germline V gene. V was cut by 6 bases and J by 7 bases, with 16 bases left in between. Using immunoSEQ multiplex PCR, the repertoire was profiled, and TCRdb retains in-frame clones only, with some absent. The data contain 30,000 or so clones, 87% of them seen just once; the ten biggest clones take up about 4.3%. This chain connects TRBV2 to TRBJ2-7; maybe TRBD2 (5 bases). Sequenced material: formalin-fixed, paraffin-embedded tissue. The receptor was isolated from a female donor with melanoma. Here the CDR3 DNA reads TGTGCCAGCAGGGCGGTGGGCAGCGGAGAGCAGTACTTC. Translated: CASRAVGSGEQYF.